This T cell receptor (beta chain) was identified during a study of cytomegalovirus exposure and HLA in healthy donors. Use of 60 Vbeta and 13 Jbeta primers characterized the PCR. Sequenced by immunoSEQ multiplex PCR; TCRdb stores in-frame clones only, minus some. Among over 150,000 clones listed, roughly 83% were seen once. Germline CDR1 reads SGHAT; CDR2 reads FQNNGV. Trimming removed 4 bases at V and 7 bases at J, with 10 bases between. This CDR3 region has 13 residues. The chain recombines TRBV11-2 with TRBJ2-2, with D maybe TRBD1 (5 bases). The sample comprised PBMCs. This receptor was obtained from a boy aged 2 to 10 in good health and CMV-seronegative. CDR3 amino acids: CASSSRVYGELFF. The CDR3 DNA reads TGTGCCAGCAGCTCCAGGGTGTACGGGGAGCTGTTTTTT. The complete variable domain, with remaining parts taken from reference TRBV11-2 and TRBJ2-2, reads EAGVAQSPRYKIIEKRQSVAFWCNPISGHATLYWYQQILGQGPKLLIQFQNNGVVDDSQLPKDRFSAERLKGVDSTLKIQPAKLEDSAVYLCASSSRVYGELFFGEGSRLTVL.